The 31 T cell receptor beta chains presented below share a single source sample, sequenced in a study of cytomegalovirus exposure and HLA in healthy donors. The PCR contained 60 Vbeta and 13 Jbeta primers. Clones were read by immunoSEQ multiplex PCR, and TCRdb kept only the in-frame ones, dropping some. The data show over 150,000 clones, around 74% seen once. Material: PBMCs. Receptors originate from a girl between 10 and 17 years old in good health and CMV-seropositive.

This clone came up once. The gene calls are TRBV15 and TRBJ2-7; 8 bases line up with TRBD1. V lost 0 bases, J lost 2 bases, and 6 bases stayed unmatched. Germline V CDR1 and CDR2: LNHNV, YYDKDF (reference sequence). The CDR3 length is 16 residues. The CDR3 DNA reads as TGTGCCACCAGCAGAGATCTCTGGGGACAGGCCTACGAGCAGTACTTC. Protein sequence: CATSRDLWGQAYEQYF.

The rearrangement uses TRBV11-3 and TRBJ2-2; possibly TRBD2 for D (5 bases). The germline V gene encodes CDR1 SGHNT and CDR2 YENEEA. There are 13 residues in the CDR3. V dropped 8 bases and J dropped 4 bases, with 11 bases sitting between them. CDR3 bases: TGTGCCAGCCGAAGGGCGGGCACCGGGGAGCTGTTTTTT. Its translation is CASRRAGTGELFF.

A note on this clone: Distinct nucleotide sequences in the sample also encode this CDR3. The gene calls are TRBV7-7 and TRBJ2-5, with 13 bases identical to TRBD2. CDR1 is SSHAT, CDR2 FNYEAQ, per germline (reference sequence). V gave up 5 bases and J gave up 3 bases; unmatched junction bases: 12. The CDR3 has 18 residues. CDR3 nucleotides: TGTGCCAGCAGCCCTGGACTAGCGGGGGTTTCTCCCGAAGAGACCCAGTACTTC. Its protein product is CASSPGLAGVSPEETQYF. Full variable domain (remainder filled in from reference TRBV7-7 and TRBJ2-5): GAGVSQSPRYKVTKRGQDVTLRCDPISSHATLYWYQQALGQGPEFLTYFNYEAQPDKSGLPSDRFSAERPEGSISTLTIQRTEQRDSAMYRCASSPGLAGVSPEETQYFGPGTRLLVL.

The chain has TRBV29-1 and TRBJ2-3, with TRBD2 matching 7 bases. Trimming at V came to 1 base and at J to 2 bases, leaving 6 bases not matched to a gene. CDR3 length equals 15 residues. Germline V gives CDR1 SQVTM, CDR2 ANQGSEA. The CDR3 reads CSVEGTRATTDTQYF. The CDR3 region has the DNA TGCAGCGTTGAAGGGACTAGGGCAACCACAGATACGCAGTATTTT.

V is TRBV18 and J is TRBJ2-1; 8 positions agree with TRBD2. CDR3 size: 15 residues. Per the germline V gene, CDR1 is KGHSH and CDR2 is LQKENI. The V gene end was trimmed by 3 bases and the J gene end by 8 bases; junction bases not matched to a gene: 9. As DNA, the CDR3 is TGTGCCAGCTCACCTCCGGGACTAGGGTACGATGAGCAGTTCTTC. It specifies CASSPPGLGYDEQFF.

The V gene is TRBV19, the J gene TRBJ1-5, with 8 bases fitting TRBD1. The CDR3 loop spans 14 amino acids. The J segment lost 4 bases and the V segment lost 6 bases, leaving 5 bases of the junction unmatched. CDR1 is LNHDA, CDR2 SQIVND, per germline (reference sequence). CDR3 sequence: CASRKTGENQPQHF. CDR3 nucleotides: TGTGCCAGTAGGAAGACAGGGGAGAATCAGCCCCAGCATTTT.

The DNA for the CDR3 is TGTGCCAGCAGTTTCACCGGGGGGGGAAGCGGAACCTACGAGCAGTACTTC. Its translation is CASSFTGGGSGTYEQYF. V and J are TRBV27 and TRBJ2-7, with TRBD2 matching 8 bases. The junction had 12 bases not matched to a gene; V was cut back by 3 bases and J by 2 bases. This CDR3 is 17 amino acids long. Germline V gene lookup returns CDR1 MNHEY and CDR2 SMNVEV (reference sequence).

DNA of the CDR3: TGCGCCAGCAGCTTGGATGGGGACACCTGGGCCCGCTACACCTTC. Protein product: CASSLDGDTWARYTF. V usage is TRBV5-1 and J usage is TRBJ1-2; tentatively, D is TRBD1 (6 bases). The CDR3 runs to 15 residues. CDR1 and CDR2 (germline): SGHRS, YFSETQ. V dropped 0 bases and J dropped 9 bases, with 18 bases sitting between them.

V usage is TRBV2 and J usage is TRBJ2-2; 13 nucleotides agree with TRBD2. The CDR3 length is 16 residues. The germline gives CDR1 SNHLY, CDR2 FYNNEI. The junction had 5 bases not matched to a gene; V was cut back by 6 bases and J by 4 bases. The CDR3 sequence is CASSLTSGGATGELFF. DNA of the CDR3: TGTGCCAGCAGCCTCACTAGCGGGGGGGCCACCGGGGAGCTGTTTTTT.

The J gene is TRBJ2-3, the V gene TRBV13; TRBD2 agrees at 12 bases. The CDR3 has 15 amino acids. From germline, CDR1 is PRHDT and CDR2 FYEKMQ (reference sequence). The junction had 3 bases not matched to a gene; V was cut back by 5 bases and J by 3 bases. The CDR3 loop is CASSPLAGGTDTQYF. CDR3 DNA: TGTGCCAGCAGCCCCCTAGCGGGGGGGACAGATACGCAGTATTTT.

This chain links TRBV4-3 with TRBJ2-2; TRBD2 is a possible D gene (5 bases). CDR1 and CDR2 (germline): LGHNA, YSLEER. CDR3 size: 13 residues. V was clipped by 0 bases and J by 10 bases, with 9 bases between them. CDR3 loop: CASSQEGRPELFF. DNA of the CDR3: TGCGCCAGCAGCCAAGAAGGGAGACCGGAGCTGTTTTTT.

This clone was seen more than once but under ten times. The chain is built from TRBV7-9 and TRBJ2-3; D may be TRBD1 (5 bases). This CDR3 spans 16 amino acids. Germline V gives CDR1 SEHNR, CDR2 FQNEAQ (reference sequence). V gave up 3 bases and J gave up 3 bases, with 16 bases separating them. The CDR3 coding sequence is TGTGCCAGCAGCTTCCCAGGGCCCTTTCAAACAGATACGCAGTATTTT. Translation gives CASSFPGPFQTDTQYF.

CDR3 sequence: CASSVDLGGQETQYF. CDR3 coding DNA: TGTGCCAGCAGCGTAGACTTGGGGGGCCAAGAGACCCAGTACTTC. V usage is TRBV9 and J usage is TRBJ2-5, with D perhaps matching TRBD2 (6 bases). This CDR3 spans 15 amino acids. Germline V gene sequence: CDR1 SGDLS, CDR2 YYNGEE. The ends were cut back, 0 bases at V and 1 base at J, with 10 bases in the middle. Full variable domain (rest looked up from reference TRBV9 and TRBJ2-5): DSGVTQTPKHLITATGQRVTLRCSPRSGDLSVYWYQQSLDQGLQFLIQYYNGEERAKGNILERFSAQQFPDLHSELNLSSLELGDSALYFCASSVDLGGQETQYFGPGTRLLVL.

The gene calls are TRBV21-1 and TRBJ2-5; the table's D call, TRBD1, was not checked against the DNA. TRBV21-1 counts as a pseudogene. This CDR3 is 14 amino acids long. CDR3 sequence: CAAPYKGQGETQYF. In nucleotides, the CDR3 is TGTGCCGCCCCTTACAAGGGGCAGGGGGAGACCCAGTACTTC.

Written as DNA, the CDR3 is TGTGCCAGCAGCTTTTCGACAGAAGGGCACGAGCAGTACTTC. Translated, it gives CASSFSTEGHEQYF. The chain recombines TRBV5-5 with TRBJ2-7; D possibly corresponds to TRBD1 (5 bases). The CDR3 has 14 residues. V dropped 2 bases and J dropped 5 bases, with 14 bases sitting between them. From germline, CDR1 is SGHKS and CDR2 YYEKEE (reference sequence). The full variable domain, rest sourced from reference TRBV5-5 and TRBJ2-7, is DAGVTQSPTHLIKTRGQQVTLRCSPISGHKSVSWYQQVLGQGPQFIFQYYEKEERGRGNFPDRFSARQFPNYSSELNVNALLLGDSALYLCASSFSTEGHEQYFGPGTRLTVT.

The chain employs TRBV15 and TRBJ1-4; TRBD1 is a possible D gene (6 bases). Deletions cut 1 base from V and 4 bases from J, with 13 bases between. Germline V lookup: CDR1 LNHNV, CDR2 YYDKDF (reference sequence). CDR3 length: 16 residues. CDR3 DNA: TGTGCCACCAGCAGAGGCAGACAGGCGAGTAATGAAAAACTGTTTTTT. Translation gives CATSRGRQASNEKLFF. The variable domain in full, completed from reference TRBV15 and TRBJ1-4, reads DAMVIQNPRYQVTQFGKPVTLSCSQTLNHNVMYWYQQKSSQAPKLLFHYYDKDFNNEADTPDNFQSRRPNTSFCFLDIRSPGLGDTAMYLCATSRGRQASNEKLFFGSGTQLSVL.

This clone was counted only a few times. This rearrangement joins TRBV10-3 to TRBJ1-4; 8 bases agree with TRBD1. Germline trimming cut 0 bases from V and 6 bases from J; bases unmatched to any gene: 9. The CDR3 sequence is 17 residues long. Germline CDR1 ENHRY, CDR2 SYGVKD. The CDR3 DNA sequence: TGTGCCATCAGTGAGTCAATAGGGACGGACAGGGATGAAAAACTGTTTTTT. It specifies CAISESIGTDRDEKLFF.

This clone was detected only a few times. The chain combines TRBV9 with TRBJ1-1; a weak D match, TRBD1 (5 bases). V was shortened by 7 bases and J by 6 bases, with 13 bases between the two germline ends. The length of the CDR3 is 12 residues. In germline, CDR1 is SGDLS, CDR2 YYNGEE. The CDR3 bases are TGTGCCAGCGCCCGGCGGGGGTCTGAAGCTTTCTTT. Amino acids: CASARRGSEAFF.

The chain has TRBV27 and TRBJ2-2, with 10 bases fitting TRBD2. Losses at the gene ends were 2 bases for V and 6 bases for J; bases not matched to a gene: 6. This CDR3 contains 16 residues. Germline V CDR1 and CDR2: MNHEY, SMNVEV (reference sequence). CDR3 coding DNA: TGTGCCAGCAGTTTAATCGCTAGCGGGGGAGCCGGGGAGCTGTTTTTT. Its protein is CASSLIASGGAGELFF.

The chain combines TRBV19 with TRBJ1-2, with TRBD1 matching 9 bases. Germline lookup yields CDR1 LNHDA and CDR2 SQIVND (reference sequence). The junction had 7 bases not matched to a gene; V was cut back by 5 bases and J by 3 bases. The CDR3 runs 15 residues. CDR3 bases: TGTGCCAGTAGTCCGTCGACAGGGGGGGACTATGGCTACACCTTC. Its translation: CASSPSTGGDYGYTF.

In nucleotides, the CDR3 is TGTGCCAGCAGTCCCACATTAGGGACAACTAACTATGGCTACACCTTC. Encoded protein: CASSPTLGTTNYGYTF. The chain recombines TRBV2 with TRBJ1-2; possible D gene TRBD1, 6 bases. Germline CDR1 reads SNHLY; CDR2 reads FYNNEI. V shed 5 bases and J shed 0 bases, with 16 bases lying between them. The CDR3 totals 16 residues.

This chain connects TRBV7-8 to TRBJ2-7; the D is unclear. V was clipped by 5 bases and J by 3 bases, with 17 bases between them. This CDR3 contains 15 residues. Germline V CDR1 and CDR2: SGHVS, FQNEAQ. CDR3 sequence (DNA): TGTGCCAGCAGCGCCCTGGGCACGGTTCACTACGAGCAGTACTTC. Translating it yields CASSALGTVHYEQYF.

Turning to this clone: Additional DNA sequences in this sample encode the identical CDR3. The CDR3 region has the DNA TGTGCCAGCTCACCACCCGGACAGGGAAACTATGGCTACACCTTC. Its protein is CASSPPGQGNYGYTF. The chain links TRBV18 to TRBJ1-2; TRBD1 aligns across 8 bases. The germline V gene encodes CDR1 KGHSH and CDR2 LQKENI. The CDR3 sequence is 15 residues long. After removal of 0 bases from V and 2 bases from J, the junction contained 2 bases not matched to a gene. Full variable domain (rest looked up from reference TRBV18 and TRBJ1-2): NAGVMQNPRHLVRRRGQEARLRCSPMKGHSHVYWYRQLPEEGLKFMVYLQKENIIDESGMPKERFSAEFPKEGPSILRIQQVVRGDSAAYFCASSPPGQGNYGYTFGSGTRLTVV.

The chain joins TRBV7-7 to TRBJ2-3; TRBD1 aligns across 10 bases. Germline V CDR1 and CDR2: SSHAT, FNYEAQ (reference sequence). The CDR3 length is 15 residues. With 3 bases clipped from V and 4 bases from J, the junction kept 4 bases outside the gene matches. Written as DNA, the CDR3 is TGTGCCAGCAGCTTGGGACAGGGGCGGGCAGATACGCAGTATTTT. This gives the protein CASSLGQGRADTQYF.

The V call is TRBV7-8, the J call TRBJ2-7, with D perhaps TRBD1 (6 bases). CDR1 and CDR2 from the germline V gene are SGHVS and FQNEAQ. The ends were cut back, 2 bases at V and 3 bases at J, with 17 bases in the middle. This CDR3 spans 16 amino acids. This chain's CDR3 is CASSLTDSLGIYEQYF. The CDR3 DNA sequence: TGTGCCAGCAGCTTAACGGACAGCTTGGGGATCTACGAGCAGTACTTC.

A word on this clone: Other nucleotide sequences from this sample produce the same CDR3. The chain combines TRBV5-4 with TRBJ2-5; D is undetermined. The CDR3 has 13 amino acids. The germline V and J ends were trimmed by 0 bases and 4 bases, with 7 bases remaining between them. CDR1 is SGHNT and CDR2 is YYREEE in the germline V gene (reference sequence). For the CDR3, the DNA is TGTGCCAGCAGCTTGGGACTTGGAGAGACCCAGTACTTC. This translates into CASSLGLGETQYF.

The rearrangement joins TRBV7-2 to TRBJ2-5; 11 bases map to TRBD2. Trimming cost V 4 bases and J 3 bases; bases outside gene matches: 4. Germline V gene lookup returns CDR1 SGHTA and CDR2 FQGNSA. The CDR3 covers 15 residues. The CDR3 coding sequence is TGTGCCAGCAGCTCCATAGCGGGGGGGAAAGAGACCCAGTACTTC. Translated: CASSSIAGGKETQYF.

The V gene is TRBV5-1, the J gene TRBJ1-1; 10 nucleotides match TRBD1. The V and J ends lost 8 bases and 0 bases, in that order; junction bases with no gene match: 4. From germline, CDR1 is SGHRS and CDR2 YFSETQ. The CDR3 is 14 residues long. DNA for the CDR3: TGCGCCAGTAGACAGGGGGCAATGAACACTGAAGCTTTCTTT. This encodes CASRQGAMNTEAFF.

DNA for the CDR3: TGTGCCAGCAGCCCAGGGGGCAGTGCCTACGAGCAGTACTTC. It is translated as CASSPGGSAYEQYF. V usage is TRBV27 and J usage is TRBJ2-7; 8 positions agree with TRBD1. The CDR3 sequence is 14 residues long. Trimming at V came to 6 bases and at J to 2 bases, leaving 6 bases not matched to a gene. Germline V lookup: CDR1 MNHEY, CDR2 SMNVEV (reference sequence).

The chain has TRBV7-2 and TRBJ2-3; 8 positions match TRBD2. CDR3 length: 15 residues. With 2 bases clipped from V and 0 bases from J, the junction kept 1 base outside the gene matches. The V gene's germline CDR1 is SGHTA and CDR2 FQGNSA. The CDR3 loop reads CASSLRGGSTDTQYF. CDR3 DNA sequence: TGTGCCAGCAGCTTACGCGGGGGGAGCACAGATACGCAGTATTTT.

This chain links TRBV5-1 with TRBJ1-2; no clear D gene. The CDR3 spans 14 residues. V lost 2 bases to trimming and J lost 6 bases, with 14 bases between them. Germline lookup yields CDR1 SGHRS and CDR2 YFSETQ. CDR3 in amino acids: CASSLGGLADGYTF. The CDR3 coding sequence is TGCGCCAGCAGCTTAGGCGGGCTGGCTGATGGCTACACCTTC. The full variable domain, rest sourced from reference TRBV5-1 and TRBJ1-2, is KAGVTQTPRYLIKTRGQQVTLSCSPISGHRSVSWYQQTPGQGLQFLFEYFSETQRNKGNFPGRFSGRQFSNSRSEMNVSTLELGDSALYLCASSLGGLADGYTFGSGTRLTVV.